The T cell receptor beta chain under discussion was sequenced for a study of cytomegalovirus exposure and HLA in healthy donors. V lost 1 base to trimming and J lost 4 bases; unmatched junction nucleotides: 11. Germline assignment: CDR1 MNHEY and CDR2 SMNVEV (reference sequence). This CDR3 is built from 18 residues. Researchers ran the PCR with 60 Vbeta and 13 Jbeta primers. Some clones are missing from TCRdb's copy, which holds only in-frame ones; the method was immunoSEQ multiplex PCR. The sample lists 100,000 to 150,000 clones; 77% were seen once. Material: PBMCs. The J gene is TRBJ2-1, the V gene TRBV27; 9 bases map to TRBD2. The TCR sequence derives from a woman aged 40 to 50 in good health and CMV-seropositive. CDR3 in amino acids: CASSLLDGREGNYNEQFF. In DNA form, the CDR3 reads TGTGCCAGCAGTTTATTGGACGGGCGGGAGGGCAATTACAATGAGCAGTTCTTC.